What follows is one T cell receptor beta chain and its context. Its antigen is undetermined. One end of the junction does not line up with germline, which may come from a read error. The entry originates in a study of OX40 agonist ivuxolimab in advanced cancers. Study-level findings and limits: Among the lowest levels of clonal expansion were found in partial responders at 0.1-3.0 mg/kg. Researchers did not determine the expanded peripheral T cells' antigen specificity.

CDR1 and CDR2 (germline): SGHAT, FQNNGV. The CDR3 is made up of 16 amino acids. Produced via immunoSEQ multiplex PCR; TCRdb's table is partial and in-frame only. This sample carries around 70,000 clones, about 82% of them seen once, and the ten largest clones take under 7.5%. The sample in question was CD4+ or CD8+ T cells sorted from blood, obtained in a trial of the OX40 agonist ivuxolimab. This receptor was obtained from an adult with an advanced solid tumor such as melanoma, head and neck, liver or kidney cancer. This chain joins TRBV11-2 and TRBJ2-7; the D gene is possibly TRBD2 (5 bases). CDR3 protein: CASSLRLRANSDEQYF. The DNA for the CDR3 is TGTGCCAGCAGCTTAAGGCTGCGGGCCAACTCCGACGAGCAGTACTTC.